This TCR beta chain was captured by sequencing in a study of T cells after somatic rescue of genetic block. Sequencing used immunoSEQ multiplex PCR; TCRdb keeps in-frame clones, though not all of them. The sample has approximately 100,000 clones, 70% to 90% seen once; the top ten hold 1.6%. CDR3 length equals 15 residues. With 0 bases removed from V and 4 bases from J, the gap between germline ends came to 13 bases. Germline CDR1 is SGDLS and CDR2 is YYNGEE. The origin of this receptor is a woman aged 18-30 years. Sequencing was carried out using peripheral blood mononuclear cells (PBMCs). This chain uses TRBV9 with TRBJ1-2, with a weak D call TRBD1 (5 bases). The CDR3 sequence: CASSVGPGKAYGYTF. The CDR3 nucleotides read TGTGCCAGCAGCGTAGGCCCAGGGAAAGCCTATGGCTACACCTTC.